Shown below are 27 T cell receptor beta chains from a single sample sequenced in a study of blood T cell repertoires in COVID-19. Clones were read by immunoSEQ multiplex PCR, and TCRdb kept only the in-frame ones, dropping some. Counted here are tens of thousands of clones, roughly 90% occurring once; the ten biggest clones make up about a fifth. Sequencing was done on a sample of peripheral blood. The origin of the receptors is a woman in her 50s with active or convalescent COVID-19.

This chain connects TRBV28 to TRBJ2-1; 10 bases agree with TRBD2. The CDR3 has 18 amino acids. Trimming removed 1 base from V and 0 bases from J; junction bases left unmatched: 6. Germline V gene sequence: CDR1 MDHEN, CDR2 SYDVKM. The CDR3 nucleotides read TGTGCCAGCAGTTTATCTCTAGCGGGAGTGGGCTCCTACAATGAGCAGTTCTTC. Protein product: CASSLSLAGVGSYNEQFF.

The chain uses TRBV19 and TRBJ1-1; the match to TRBD1 covers 8 bases. V lost 5 bases and J lost 4; bases outside the gene matches: 3. CDR1 and CDR2 from the germline V gene are LNHDA and SQIVND (reference sequence). The CDR3 covers 13 residues. DNA of the CDR3: TGTGCCAGTAGTCCCGGACAGGGCACTGAAGCTTTCTTT. It encodes CASSPGQGTEAFF.

This sequence joins TRBV7-9 and TRBJ1-2, with TRBD1 matching over 8 bases. This CDR3 contains 17 residues. With V trimmed by 3 bases and J by 2 bases, 11 bases remained unmatched. The germline gives CDR1 SEHNR, CDR2 FQNEAQ (reference sequence). The CDR3 bases are TGTGCCAGCAGCTTCTCCTACGACAGGGGTGGGAACTATGGCTACACCTTC. It translates to CASSFSYDRGGNYGYTF.

The chain carries TRBV5-1 and TRBJ2-7, with 9 bases fitting TRBD1. The germline CDR1 and CDR2 sequences are SGHRS and YFSETQ. J lost 6 bases, V lost 4 bases, and 5 bases had no gene match. The CDR3 is 13 residues long. The CDR3 DNA reads TGCGCCAGCAGCATGTGGGACAGGGTCGAGCAGTACTTC. Translated: CASSMWDRVEQYF.

This sequence joins TRBV19 and TRBJ2-2; 8 bases are shared with TRBD2. The CDR3 has 18 residues. The V segment lost 3 bases and the J segment 2 bases; nucleotides outside the gene matches: 11. Per the germline V gene, CDR1 is LNHDA and CDR2 is SQIVND (reference sequence). Written as DNA, the CDR3 is TGTGCCAGTAGTATCAGGAGGGCGGCGGGAGGAAACACCGGGGAGCTGTTTTTT. The encoded protein is CASSIRRAAGGNTGELFF.

V and J are TRBV7-2 and TRBJ2-2; no definite D call. There are 13 residues in the CDR3. The V end lost 1 base, the J end lost 7 bases, and 7 bases lay between the germline ends. The germline gives CDR1 SGHTA, CDR2 FQGNSA. DNA of the CDR3: TGTGCCAGCAGCTTAGAATCGTACGGGGAGCTGTTTTTT. Protein: CASSLESYGELFF. The whole variable domain, filled in from reference TRBV7-2 and TRBJ2-2, reads GAGVSQSPSNKVTEKGKDVELRCDPISGHTALYWYRQSLGQGLEFLIYFQGNSAPDKSGLPSDRFSAERTGGSVSTLTIQRTQQEDSAVYLCASSLESYGELFFGEGSRLTVL.

The chain couples TRBV30 to TRBJ1-2, with a weak D call TRBD1 (6 bases). Trimming took off 3 bases at V and 8 bases at J, with 19 bases between the two ends. Germline loops: CDR1 GTSNPN, CDR2 SVGIG (reference sequence). The CDR3 sequence is 14 residues long. CDR3 coding DNA: TGTGCCTGGAGGAAAAAACAGGGTTCCAGGGGCTACACCTTC. Translation: CAWRKKQGSRGYTF.

V gene TRBV19 combines with J gene TRBJ2-7; the D gene is possibly TRBD2 (5 bases). V lost 1 base and J 0 bases, leaving 10 bases between the germline ends. Germline loops: CDR1 LNHDA, CDR2 SQIVND (reference sequence). This CDR3 is built from 15 residues. CDR3 amino acids: CASSIVGGGSYEQYF. The CDR3 nucleotides are TGTGCCAGTAGTATAGTTGGCGGAGGCTCCTACGAGCAGTACTTC. Combining the CDR3 with reference TRBV19 and TRBJ2-7 gives the whole variable domain DGGITQSPKYLFRKEGQNVTLSCEQNLNHDAMYWYRQDPGQGLRLIYYSQIVNDFQKGDIAEGYSVSREKKESFPLTVTSAQKNPTAFYLCASSIVGGGSYEQYFGPGTRLTVT.

The DNA of the CDR3 is TGCGCCAGCAGCCCCGGGACAGCTGTTACCGGGGAGCTGTTTTTT. Residues: CASSPGTAVTGELFF. J is TRBJ2-2 and V is TRBV4-1; 7 nucleotides agree with TRBD1. This CDR3 is built from 15 residues. The germline gives CDR1 MGHRA, CDR2 YSYEKL. J lost 5 bases, V lost 4 bases, and 7 bases had no gene match.

This clone was seen a handful of times. CDR3 DNA: TGTGCCAGCAGCCAAGGAGACAGGGGTTATGGCTACACCTTC. This sequence encodes CASSQGDRGYGYTF. V usage is TRBV3-1 (or the pseudogene TRBV3-2) and J usage is TRBJ1-2; 8 nucleotides agree with TRBD1. V dropped 1 base and J dropped 5; count of bases not matched to a gene: 3. The length of the CDR3 is 14 residues. Germline CDR1 and CDR2: LGHDT and YNNKEL (reference sequence).

This chain joins TRBV15 and TRBJ2-7; 15 nucleotides line up with TRBD2. The V and J ends lost 4 bases and 6 bases, in that order; junction bases with no gene match: 7. Germline CDR1 LNHNV, CDR2 YYDKDF (reference sequence). The CDR3 has 16 residues. The CDR3 region is CATSKTLGLAGGEQYF. The CDR3 DNA sequence: TGTGCCACCAGCAAGACTCTGGGACTAGCGGGAGGCGAGCAGTACTTC.

This chain uses TRBV11-2 with TRBJ2-2; 8 bases are shared with TRBD2. Germline CDR1 reads SGHAT; CDR2 reads FQNNGV. The length of the CDR3 is 16 residues. V gave up 5 bases and J gave up 0 bases; unmatched junction bases: 5. In nucleotides, the CDR3 is TGTGCCAGCAGCCCACCGGGACTAGCGAACACCGGGGAGCTGTTTTTT. It encodes CASSPPGLANTGELFF.

The rearrangement uses TRBV9 and TRBJ2-5; 12 bases fit TRBD2. V lost 1 base and J lost 4; bases outside the gene matches: 8. The CDR3 covers 17 residues. Germline loops: CDR1 SGDLS, CDR2 YYNGEE. CDR3 in amino acids: CASSVTPTSGSRETQYF. CDR3 coding DNA: TGTGCCAGCAGCGTAACCCCGACTAGCGGGAGTAGAGAGACCCAGTACTTC.

This chain joins TRBV28 and TRBJ2-5, with D possibly TRBD2 on 6 matching bases. Germline assignment: CDR1 MDHEN and CDR2 SYDVKM. CDR3 length equals 15 residues. The V end lost 2 bases, the J end lost 4 bases, and 14 bases lay between the germline ends. The CDR3 region is CASSLLGSQRETQYF. In nucleotides, the CDR3 is TGTGCCAGCAGTTTACTCGGGAGTCAGAGAGAGACCCAGTACTTC.

The chain combines TRBV5-1 with TRBJ2-3; 7 bases are a match to TRBD1. Germline V CDR1 and CDR2: SGHRS, YFSETQ. The CDR3 extends over 14 amino acids. V lost 2 bases to trimming and J lost 3 bases; unmatched junction nucleotides: 3. CDR3 sequence (DNA): TGCGCCAGCAGCTTAGGACAGGTTACAGATACGCAGTATTTT. It codes for CASSLGQVTDTQYF.

The rearrangement joins TRBV5-4 to TRBJ2-3; no clear D. With 6 bases removed from V and 0 bases from J, the gap between germline ends came to 14 bases. This CDR3 has 15 amino acids. The V gene's germline CDR1 is SGHNT and CDR2 YYREEE (reference sequence). The CDR3 spells CASKSNLPSTDTQYF. As DNA, the CDR3 is TGTGCCAGCAAGTCTAATCTCCCAAGCACAGATACGCAGTATTTT.

This chain links TRBV10-3 with TRBJ2-3; 8 positions agree with TRBD2. V was clipped by 7 bases and J by 0 bases; unmatched bases: 6. The CDR3 totals 15 residues. Germline V gives CDR1 ENHRY, CDR2 SYGVKD. CDR3 region: CAITPGLGSTDTQYF. The CDR3 DNA follows: TGTGCCATCACCCCGGGACTAGGGAGCACAGATACGCAGTATTTT.

The chain has TRBV27 and TRBJ1-1; possibly TRBD1 for D (6 bases). V shed 1 base and J shed 3 bases, with 12 bases lying between them. Germline V gene data show CDR1 as MNHEY and CDR2 as SMNVEV (reference sequence). CDR3 length: 15 residues. The chain's CDR3 is CASSLYREHDTEAFF. DNA of the CDR3: TGTGCCAGCAGTTTATACAGGGAGCACGACACTGAAGCTTTCTTT.

The chain is built from TRBV10-3 and TRBJ2-7, with D perhaps matching TRBD2 (6 bases). Trimming pared 0 bases from V and 2 bases from J, leaving 14 bases between. CDR1 ENHRY and CDR2 SYGVKD come from the germline V gene. The CDR3 is 16 amino acids. As DNA, the CDR3 is TGTGCCATCAGTGAGTCGAAGGTTGGAGGGCCCTACGAGCAGTACTTC. It yields the protein CAISESKVGGPYEQYF.

The rearrangement uses TRBV3-1 (or the pseudogene TRBV3-2) and TRBJ2-7; TRBD2 matches at 7 bases. The CDR3 runs 14 residues. Germline CDR1 LGHDT, CDR2 YNNKEL (reference sequence). The junction had 5 bases not matched to a gene; V was cut back by 0 bases and J by 6 bases. CDR3 in amino acids: CASSQEGLRGEQYF. CDR3 DNA sequence: TGTGCCAGCAGCCAAGAGGGACTAAGGGGCGAGCAGTACTTC.

The chain has TRBV6-4 and TRBJ2-7, with D possibly TRBD1 on 5 matching bases. The CDR3 loop spans 13 amino acids. In germline, CDR1 is MRHNA, CDR2 SNTAGT. V lost 3 bases, J lost 6 bases, and 12 bases lay in between. The CDR3 reads CASSETERGEQYF. The CDR3 DNA reads as TGTGCCAGCAGTGAGACGGAAAGGGGCGAGCAGTACTTC.

This chain uses TRBV7-9 with TRBJ2-7; D gene ambiguous. The germline V gene encodes CDR1 SEHNR and CDR2 FQNEAQ (reference sequence). The CDR3 covers 11 residues. Trimming shortened V by 6 bases and J by 6 bases, and 9 bases separated the two germline ends. The CDR3 sequence is CASSLRGEQYF. CDR3 DNA sequence: TGTGCCAGCAGTCTTAGAGGCGAGCAGTACTTC.

Here the CDR3 reads CASRPAGGTEAFF. Written as DNA, the CDR3 is TGTGCCAGCAGACCGGCGGGAGGCACTGAAGCTTTCTTT. V is TRBV12-3 or TRBV12-4 and J is TRBJ1-1; D remains ambiguous. The CDR3 extends over 13 amino acids. Trimming cost V 6 bases and J 4 bases, with 12 bases left between them.

The rearrangement joins TRBV6-5 to TRBJ2-2; the match to TRBD2 covers 9 bases. CDR1 and CDR2 (germline): MNHEY, SVGAGI. Trimming removed 5 bases from V and 7 bases from J; junction bases left unmatched: 8. The CDR3 contains 15 residues. The CDR3 reads CASSRAGGSFGELFF. The CDR3, as DNA: TGTGCCAGCAGTAGGGCGGGAGGGTCCTTCGGGGAGCTGTTTTTT.

V is TRBV4-2 and J is TRBJ2-5, with 16 bases that match TRBD2. The CDR3 runs 17 residues. After removal of 1 base from V and 5 bases from J, the junction contained 4 bases not matched to a gene. The germline V gene has CDR1 LGHNA and CDR2 YNFKEQ. CDR3 coding DNA: TGTGCCAGCAGCCAAGGTGGGACTAGCGGGAGGGGGGAGACCCAGTACTTC. It codes for CASSQGGTSGRGETQYF.

The chain links TRBV30 to TRBJ2-2, with TRBD1 as a possible D gene (5 bases). Per the germline V gene, CDR1 is GTSNPN and CDR2 is SVGIG (reference sequence). Trimming removed 3 bases at V and 4 bases at J, with 9 bases between. CDR3 size: 13 residues. The CDR3 protein is CAWRTAFTGELFF. The CDR3 nucleotides are TGTGCCTGGAGGACAGCCTTCACCGGGGAGCTGTTTTTT.

The J gene is TRBJ1-1, the V gene TRBV29-1, with D unclear. The CDR3 contains 10 residues. The V end lost 4 bases, the J end lost 3 bases, and 3 bases lay between the germline ends. Germline V gives CDR1 SQVTM, CDR2 ANQGSEA. The CDR3 nucleotides read TGCAGCGTTGCTGACACTGAAGCTTTCTTT. It is translated as CSVADTEAFF.